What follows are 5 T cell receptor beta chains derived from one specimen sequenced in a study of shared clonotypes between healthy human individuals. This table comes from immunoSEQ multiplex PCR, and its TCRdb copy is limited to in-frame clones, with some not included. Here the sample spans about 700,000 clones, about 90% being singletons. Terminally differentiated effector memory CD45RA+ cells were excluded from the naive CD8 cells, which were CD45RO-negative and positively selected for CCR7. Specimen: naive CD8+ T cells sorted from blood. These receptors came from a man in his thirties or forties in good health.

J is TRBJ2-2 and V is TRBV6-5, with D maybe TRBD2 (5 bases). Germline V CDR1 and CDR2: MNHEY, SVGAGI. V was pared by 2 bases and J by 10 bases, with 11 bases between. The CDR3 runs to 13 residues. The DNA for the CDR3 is TGTGCCAGCAGTTACGGGAGCCAGTCGGAGCTGTTTTTT. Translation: CASSYGSQSELFF.

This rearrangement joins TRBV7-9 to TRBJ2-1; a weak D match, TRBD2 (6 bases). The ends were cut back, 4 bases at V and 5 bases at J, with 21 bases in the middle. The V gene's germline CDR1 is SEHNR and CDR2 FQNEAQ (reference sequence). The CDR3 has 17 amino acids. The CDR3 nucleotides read TGTGCCAGCAGCTCAGTCCCGGGACTGAAGGCCCACAATGAGCAGTTCTTC. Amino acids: CASSSVPGLKAHNEQFF.

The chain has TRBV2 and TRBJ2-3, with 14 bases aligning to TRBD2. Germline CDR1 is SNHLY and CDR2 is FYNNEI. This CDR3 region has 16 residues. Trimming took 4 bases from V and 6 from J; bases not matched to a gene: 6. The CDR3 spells CASSGMTSGRGDTQYF. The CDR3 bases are TGTGCCAGCAGTGGGATGACTAGCGGGAGGGGCGATACGCAGTATTTT. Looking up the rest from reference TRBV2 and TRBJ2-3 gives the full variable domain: EPEVTQTPSHQVTQMGQEVILRCVPISNHLYFYWYRQILGQKVEFLVSFYNNEISEKSEIFDDQFSVERPDGSNFTLKIRSTKLEDSAMYFCASSGMTSGRGDTQYFGPGTRLTVL.

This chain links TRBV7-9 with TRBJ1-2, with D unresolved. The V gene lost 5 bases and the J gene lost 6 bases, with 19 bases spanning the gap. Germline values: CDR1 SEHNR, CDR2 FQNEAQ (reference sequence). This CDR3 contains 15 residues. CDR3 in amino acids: CASSPSRRRVDGYTF. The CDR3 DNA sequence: TGTGCCAGCAGCCCATCACGGCGGAGGGTTGATGGCTACACCTTC.

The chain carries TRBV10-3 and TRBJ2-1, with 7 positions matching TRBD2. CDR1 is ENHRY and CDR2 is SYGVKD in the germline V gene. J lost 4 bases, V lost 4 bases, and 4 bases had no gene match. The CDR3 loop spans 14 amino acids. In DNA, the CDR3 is TGTGCCATCAGTGGGGCGGGAGAGTACAATGAGCAGTTCTTC. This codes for CAISGAGEYNEQFF.